This is a list of T cell receptor beta chains from one sample in a study of shared clonotypes between healthy human individuals. Sequenced by immunoSEQ multiplex PCR; TCRdb stores in-frame clones only, minus some. Seen here are some 2,500,000 clones, around 92% observed once, and the top ten hold around 0.35%. Sequencing was carried out using naive CD4+ T cells from PBMCs. All receptors come from a man aged 18 to 29 in good health. Some clones in this sample may be carry-over from other donors' samples. Both conserved end residues are part of each CDR3. The order of the fields is J gene, V gene, D gene, CDR3 DNA, CDR3 protein. The D gene is left open where the match is weak.

TRBJ2-2 TRBV28 TRBD1 TGTGCCAGCAGATCTCCGGGACAGGGGTTCCCCGGGGAGCTGTTTTTT CASRSPGQGFPGELFF
TRBJ2-7 TRBV18 NA TGTGCCAGCTCACCAGGGGCAGACCCTCCAAGCGAGCAGTACTTC CASSPGADPPSEQYF
TRBJ2-1 TRBV7-2 NA TGTGCCAGCAGCTTGGCAGGGCGGGACAATGAGCAGTTCTTC CASSLAGRDNEQFF
TRBJ1-5 TRBV5-6 TRBD1 TGTGCCAGCAGCTTGACAGGGGGCTTAGGTAGCAATCAGCCCCAGCATTTT CASSLTGGLGSNQPQHF
TRBJ1-2 TRBV30 NA TGTGCCTGGAGCGGAGGCGGTAACTATGGCTACACCTTC CAWSGGGNYGYTF
TRBJ1-2 TRBV9 NA TGTGCCAGCAGCGTAGGGTTAGAGGTCTATGGCTACACCTTC CASSVGLEVYGYTF
TRBJ1-5 TRBV28 NA TGTGCCAGCAGAGATCGACAGACTCGGAGCAATCAGCCCCAGCATTTT CASRDRQTRSNQPQHF
TRBJ1-1 TRBV10-3 TRBD1 TGTGCCATCAGTGAGCGCCGGGACAGAATGAACACTGAAGCTTTCTTT CAISERRDRMNTEAFF
TRBJ2-1 TRBV28 TRBD2 TGTGCCAGCAGTTTAGCCGGGACTAGCGGGAGCAATGAGCAGTTCTTC CASSLAGTSGSNEQFF
TRBJ2-3 TRBV2 NA TGTGCCAGCAGCATACAGGGACTTAGCACAGATACGCAGTATTTT CASSIQGLSTDTQYF
TRBJ2-3 TRBV7-2 TRBD1 TGTGCCAGCTCCGCAGACAGGGGGCTCGATACGCAGTATTTT CASSADRGLDTQYF
TRBJ1-2 TRBV28 NA TGTGCCAGCAGTCTAAGTCTCCCGGGGGCGTCTGGCTACACCTTC CASSLSLPGASGYTF
TRBJ1-5 TRBV7-8 NA TGTGCCAGCAGCCTTCAGCAGGGGAGGGAAAGCAATCAGCCCCAGCATTTT CASSLQQGRESNQPQHF
TRBJ2-1 TRBV5-6 NA TGTGCCAGCAGCTTGGGGCAGGCTGGGGATGAGCAGTTCTTC CASSLGQAGDEQFF
TRBJ2-7 TRBV6-5 NA TGTGCCAGCAATACCTGGGGTAACGAGCAGTACTTC CASNTWGNEQYF
TRBJ2-7 TRBV7-8 TRBD1 TGTGCCAGCAGCTTTAGGGACAGAGCCTACGAGCAGTACTTC CASSFRDRAYEQYF
TRBJ1-2 TRBV5-4 NA TGTGCCAGCAGCGACGACAGATATGGCTACACCTTC CASSDDRYGYTF
TRBJ2-6 TRBV9 TRBD1 TGTGCCAGCAGCGTACAAGTCTTAGAGGACAGGGCAAGCTCTGGGGCCAACGTCCTGACTTTC CASSVQVLEDRASSGANVLTF
TRBJ2-5 TRBV6-5 NA TGTGCCAGCAGTTACAGGCCGACGGGGGAGACCCAGTACTTC CASSYRPTGETQYF